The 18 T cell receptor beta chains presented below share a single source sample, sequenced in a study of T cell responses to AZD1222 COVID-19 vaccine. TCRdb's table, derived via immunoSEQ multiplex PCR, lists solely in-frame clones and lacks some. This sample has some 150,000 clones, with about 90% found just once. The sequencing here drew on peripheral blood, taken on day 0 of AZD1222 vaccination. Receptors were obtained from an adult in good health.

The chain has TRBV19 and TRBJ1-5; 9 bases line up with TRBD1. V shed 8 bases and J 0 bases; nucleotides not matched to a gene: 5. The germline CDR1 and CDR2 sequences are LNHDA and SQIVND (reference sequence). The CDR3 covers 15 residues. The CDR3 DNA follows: TGTGCCAGTTCCGGACAGGGGTATAGCAATCAGCCCCAGCATTTT. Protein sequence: CASSGQGYSNQPQHF.

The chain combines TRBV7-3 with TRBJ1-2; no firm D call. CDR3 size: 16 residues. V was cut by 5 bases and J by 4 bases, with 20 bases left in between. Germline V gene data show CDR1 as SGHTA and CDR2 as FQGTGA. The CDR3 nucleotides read TGTGCCAGCAGCCCGACGGTGGCGAGGCCTATCTATGGCTACACCTTC. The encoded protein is CASSPTVARPIYGYTF.

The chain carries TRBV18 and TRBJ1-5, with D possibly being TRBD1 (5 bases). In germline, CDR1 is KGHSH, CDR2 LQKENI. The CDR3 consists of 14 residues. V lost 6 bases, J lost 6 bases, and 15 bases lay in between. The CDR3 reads CASSPGQGVQPQHF. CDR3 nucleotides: TGTGCCAGCTCGCCGGGGCAGGGAGTTCAGCCCCAGCATTTT.

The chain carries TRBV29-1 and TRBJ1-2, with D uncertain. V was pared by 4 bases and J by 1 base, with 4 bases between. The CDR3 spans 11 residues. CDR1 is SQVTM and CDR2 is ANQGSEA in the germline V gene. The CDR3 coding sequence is TGCAGCGTTGCTGTTAACTATGGCTACACCTTC. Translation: CSVAVNYGYTF.

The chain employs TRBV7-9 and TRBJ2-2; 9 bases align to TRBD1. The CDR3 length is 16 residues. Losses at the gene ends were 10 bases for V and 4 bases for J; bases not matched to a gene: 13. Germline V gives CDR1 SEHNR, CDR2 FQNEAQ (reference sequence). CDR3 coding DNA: TGTGCCACGGAGCTCGGGGACAGGGCTCGCACCGGGGAGCTGTTTTTT. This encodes CATELGDRARTGELFF.

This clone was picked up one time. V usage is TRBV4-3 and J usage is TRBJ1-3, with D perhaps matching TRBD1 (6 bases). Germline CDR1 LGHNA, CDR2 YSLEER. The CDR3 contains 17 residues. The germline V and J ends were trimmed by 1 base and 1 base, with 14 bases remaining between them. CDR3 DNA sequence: TGCGCCAGCAGCCAAGCAGCTTACAGGGCTTCTGGAAACACCATATATTTT. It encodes CASSQAAYRASGNTIYF.

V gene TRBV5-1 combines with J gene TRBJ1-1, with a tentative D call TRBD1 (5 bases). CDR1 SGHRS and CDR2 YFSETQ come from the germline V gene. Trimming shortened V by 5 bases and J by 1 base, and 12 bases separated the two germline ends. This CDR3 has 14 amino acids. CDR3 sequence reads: CASRPGTGNTEAFF. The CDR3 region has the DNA TGCGCCAGCAGACCGGGGACCGGGAACACTGAAGCTTTCTTT.

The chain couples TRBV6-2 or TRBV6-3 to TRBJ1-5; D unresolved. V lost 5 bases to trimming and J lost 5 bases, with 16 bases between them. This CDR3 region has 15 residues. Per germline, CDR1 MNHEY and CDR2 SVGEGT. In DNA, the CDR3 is TGTGCCAGCAGTGTCAGGCCCGGGAATTATCAGCCCCAGCATTTT. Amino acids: CASSVRPGNYQPQHF.

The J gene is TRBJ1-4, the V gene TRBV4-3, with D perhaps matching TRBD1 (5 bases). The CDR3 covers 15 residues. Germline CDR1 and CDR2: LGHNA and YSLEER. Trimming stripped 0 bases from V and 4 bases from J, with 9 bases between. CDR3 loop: CASSQDRERNEKLFF. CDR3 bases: TGCGCCAGCAGCCAAGACAGGGAGCGTAATGAAAAACTGTTTTTT.

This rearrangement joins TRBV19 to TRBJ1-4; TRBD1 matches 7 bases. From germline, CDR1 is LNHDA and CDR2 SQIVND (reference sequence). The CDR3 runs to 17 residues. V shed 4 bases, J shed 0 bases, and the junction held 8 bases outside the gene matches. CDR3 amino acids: CASSSRRQGPTNEKLFF. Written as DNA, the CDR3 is TGTGCCAGTAGTAGTCGGCGACAGGGACCAACTAATGAAAAACTGTTTTTT. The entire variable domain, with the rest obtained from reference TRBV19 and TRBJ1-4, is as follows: DGGITQSPKYLFRKEGQNVTLSCEQNLNHDAMYWYRQDPGQGLRLIYYSQIVNDFQKGDIAEGYSVSREKKESFPLTVTSAQKNPTAFYLCASSSRRQGPTNEKLFFGSGTQLSVL.

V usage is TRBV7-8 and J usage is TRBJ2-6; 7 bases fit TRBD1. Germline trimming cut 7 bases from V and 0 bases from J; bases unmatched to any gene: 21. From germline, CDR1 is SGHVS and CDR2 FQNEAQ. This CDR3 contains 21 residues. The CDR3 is CASTIPDRDRISSSGANVLTF. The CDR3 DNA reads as TGTGCCAGCACCATTCCAGACAGGGACAGAATTTCGAGCTCTGGGGCCAACGTCCTGACTTTC.

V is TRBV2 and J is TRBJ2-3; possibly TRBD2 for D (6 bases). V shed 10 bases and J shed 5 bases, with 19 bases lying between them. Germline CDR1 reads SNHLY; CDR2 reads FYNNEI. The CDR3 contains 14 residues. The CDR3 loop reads CAMRAAGRGDTQYF. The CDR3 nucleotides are TGTGCCATGAGGGCGGCGGGACGGGGAGATACGCAGTATTTT.

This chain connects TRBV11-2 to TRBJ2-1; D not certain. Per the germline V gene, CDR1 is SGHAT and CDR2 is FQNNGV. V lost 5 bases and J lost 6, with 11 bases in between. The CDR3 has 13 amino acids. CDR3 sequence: CASSVGGVNEQFF. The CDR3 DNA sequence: TGTGCCAGCAGCGTTGGTGGGGTCAATGAGCAGTTCTTC.

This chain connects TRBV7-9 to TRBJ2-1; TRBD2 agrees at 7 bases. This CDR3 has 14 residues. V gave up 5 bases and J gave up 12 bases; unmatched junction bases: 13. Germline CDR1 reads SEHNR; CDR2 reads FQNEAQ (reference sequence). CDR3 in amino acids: CASSPDGGWAWQFF. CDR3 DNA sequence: TGTGCCAGCAGCCCAGACGGGGGGTGGGCATGGCAGTTCTTC.

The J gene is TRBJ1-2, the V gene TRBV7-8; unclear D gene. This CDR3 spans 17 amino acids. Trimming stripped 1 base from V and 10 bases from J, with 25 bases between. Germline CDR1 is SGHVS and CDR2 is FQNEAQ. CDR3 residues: CASSLVQAQAVPLSYTF. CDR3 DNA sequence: TGTGCCAGCAGCTTAGTTCAAGCCCAGGCTGTCCCACTATCCTACACCTTC.

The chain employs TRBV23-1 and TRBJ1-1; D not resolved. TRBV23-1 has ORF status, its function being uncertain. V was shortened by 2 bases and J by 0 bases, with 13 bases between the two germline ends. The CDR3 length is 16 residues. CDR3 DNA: TGCGCCAGCAGTCAACCTTATGACGATATGAACACTGAAGCTTTCTTT. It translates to CASSQPYDDMNTEAFF.

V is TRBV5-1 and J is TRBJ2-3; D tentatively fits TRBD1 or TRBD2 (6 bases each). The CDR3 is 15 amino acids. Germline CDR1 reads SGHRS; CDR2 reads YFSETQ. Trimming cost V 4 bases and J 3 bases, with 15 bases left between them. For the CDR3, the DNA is TGCGCCAGCAGCACTTCAGGGGCGGGGACAGATACGCAGTATTTT. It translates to CASSTSGAGTDTQYF.

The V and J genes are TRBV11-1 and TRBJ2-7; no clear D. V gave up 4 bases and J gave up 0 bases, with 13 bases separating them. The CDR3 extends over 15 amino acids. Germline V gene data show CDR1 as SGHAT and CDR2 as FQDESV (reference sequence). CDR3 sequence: CASSSGSRDSYEQYF. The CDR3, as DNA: TGTGCCAGCAGCTCCGGGTCTAGGGACTCCTACGAGCAGTACTTC. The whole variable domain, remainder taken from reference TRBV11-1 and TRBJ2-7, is EAEVAQSPRYKITEKSQAVAFWCDPISGHATLYWYRQILGQGPELLVQFQDESVVDDSQLPKDRFSAERLKGVDSTLKIQPAELGDSAMYLCASSSGSRDSYEQYFGPGTRLTVT.